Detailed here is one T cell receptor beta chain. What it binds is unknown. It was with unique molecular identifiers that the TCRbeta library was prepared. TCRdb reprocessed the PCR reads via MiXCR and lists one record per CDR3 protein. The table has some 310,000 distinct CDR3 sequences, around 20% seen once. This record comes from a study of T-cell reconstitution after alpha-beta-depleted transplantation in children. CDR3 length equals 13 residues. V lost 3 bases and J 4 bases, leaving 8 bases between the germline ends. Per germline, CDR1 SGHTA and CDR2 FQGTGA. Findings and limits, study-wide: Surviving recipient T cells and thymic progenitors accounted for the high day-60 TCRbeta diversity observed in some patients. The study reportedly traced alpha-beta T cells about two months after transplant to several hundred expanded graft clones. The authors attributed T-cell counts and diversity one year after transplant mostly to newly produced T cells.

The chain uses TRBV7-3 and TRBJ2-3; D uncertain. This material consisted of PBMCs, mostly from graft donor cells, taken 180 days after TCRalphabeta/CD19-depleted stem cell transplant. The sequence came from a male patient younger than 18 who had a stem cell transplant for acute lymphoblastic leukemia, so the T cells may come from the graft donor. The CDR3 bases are TGTGCCAGCAGCTTTGCCGGAGCAGATACGCAGTATTTT. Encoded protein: CASSFAGADTQYF.